This entry lists 19 T cell receptor beta chains sequenced from one sample in a study of T cells in tumors after PD-1 blockade. This table comes from immunoSEQ multiplex PCR, and its TCRdb copy is limited to in-frame clones, with some not included. The sample has 23,000 or so clones; roughly 80% are singletons. The source was PBMCs, collected after anti-PD-1 treatment. These receptors were obtained from a human donor with basal cell carcinoma.

This clone was picked up one time. This chain links TRBV6-6 with TRBJ1-1; a possible D gene is TRBD1 (6 bases). Deletions cut 3 bases from V and 5 bases from J, with 13 bases between. The CDR3 covers 14 residues. Looked up from germline, CDR1 is MNHNY and CDR2 is SVGAGI (reference sequence). As DNA, the CDR3 is TGTGCCAGCAGTTATCCGGGGGCACAAACTGAAGCTTTCTTT. Amino acid sequence: CASSYPGAQTEAFF.

A single count supports this clone. This chain links TRBV29-1 with TRBJ2-2, with 12 bases that match TRBD1. The CDR3 is 15 residues long. The V gene end was trimmed by 4 bases and the J gene end by 5 bases; junction bases not matched to a gene: 5. The germline gives CDR1 SQVTM, CDR2 ANQGSEA. The CDR3, as DNA: TGCAGCGTTGGGGGGACAGGGGGCTTGACCGGGGAGCTGTTTTTT. Translated: CSVGGTGGLTGELFF.

The V gene is TRBV19, the J gene TRBJ2-3; D not certain. This CDR3 has 16 amino acids. Germline CDR1 LNHDA, CDR2 SQIVND (reference sequence). Trimming took off 2 bases at V and 2 bases at J, with 14 bases between the two ends. The CDR3 bases are TGTGCCAGTAGTATAAGGCTCCTTAGACCCACAGATACGCAGTATTTT. Amino acids: CASSIRLLRPTDTQYF.

The CDR3 spells CASRLEGNSGNTIYF. CDR3 sequence (DNA): TGTGCCAGTAGGTTGGAGGGAAACTCTGGAAACACCATATATTTT. The J gene is TRBJ1-3, the V gene TRBV19; the D is unclear. Germline V gives CDR1 LNHDA, CDR2 SQIVND (reference sequence). Trimming cost V 6 bases and J 0 bases, with 12 bases left between them. The CDR3 has 15 residues.

The chain carries TRBV19 and TRBJ2-2, with 10 bases lining up with TRBD1. Trimming at V came to 10 bases and at J to 5 bases, leaving 7 bases not matched to a gene. CDR1 LNHDA and CDR2 SQIVND come from the germline V gene (reference sequence). CDR3 length: 14 amino acids. CDR3 residues: CATRQGAVTGELFF. The CDR3 DNA sequence: TGTGCCACCAGACAGGGGGCGGTTACCGGGGAGCTGTTTTTT.

The V gene is TRBV19, the J gene TRBJ1-4; no clear D gene. The CDR3 is 14 amino acids. V lost 6 bases and J lost 7, with 15 bases in between. Germline CDR1 is LNHDA and CDR2 is SQIVND (reference sequence). This CDR3 is CASRREGLGEKLFF. The CDR3 region has the DNA TGTGCCAGTAGGAGAGAAGGATTGGGTGAAAAACTGTTTTTT.

The chain employs TRBV7-3 and TRBJ1-6; no clear D. Germline V gene sequence: CDR1 SGHTA, CDR2 FQGTGA. This CDR3 region has 14 residues. Trimming took off 3 bases at V and 8 bases at J, with 11 bases between the two ends. This CDR3 is CASSFEGFDSPLHF. CDR3 DNA: TGTGCCAGCAGCTTTGAAGGGTTTGATTCACCCCTCCACTTT.

The chain uses TRBV20-1 and TRBJ2-1; possibly TRBD2 for D (6 bases). The ends were cut back, 4 bases at V and 3 bases at J, with 25 bases in the middle. Germline assignment: CDR1 DFQATT and CDR2 SNEGSKA (reference sequence). This CDR3 comprises 18 residues. CDR3 bases: TGCAGTGCTATTGAAGGTTCGGAGGGGCTTAAAATCTACAATGAGCAGTTCTTC. Translating gives CSAIEGSEGLKIYNEQFF.

The chain carries TRBV29-1 and TRBJ2-7; 12 bases agree with TRBD1. CDR3 length: 15 amino acids. Per germline, CDR1 SQVTM and CDR2 ANQGSEA. V lost 4 bases and J lost 7; bases outside the gene matches: 11. CDR3 DNA: TGCAGCGTTGGGTTCCGGGACAGGGGGCGTCGGGAGCAGTACTTC. This translates into CSVGFRDRGRREQYF.

CDR3 in amino acids: CASSQEDRVRTEAFF. The CDR3, as DNA: TGCGCCAGCAGCCAAGAGGACAGGGTGAGGACTGAAGCTTTCTTT. The chain links TRBV4-1 to TRBJ1-1; 8 positions agree with TRBD1. The V gene's germline CDR1 is MGHRA and CDR2 YSYEKL. J lost 5 bases, V lost 0 bases, and 5 bases had no gene match. The CDR3 sequence is 15 residues long.

The chain joins TRBV5-5 to TRBJ1-2, with D hard to call. Per the germline V gene, CDR1 is SGHKS and CDR2 is YYEKEE (reference sequence). Trimming cost V 1 base and J 2 bases, with 9 bases left between them. There are 14 residues in the CDR3. CDR3 nucleotides: TGTGCCAGCAGCTTGTCCCCGGGGAACTATGGCTACACCTTC. Protein: CASSLSPGNYGYTF.

The chain combines TRBV29-1 with TRBJ1-1; D not resolved. The germline V gene has CDR1 SQVTM and CDR2 ANQGSEA. V was clipped by 6 bases and J by 0 bases, with 14 bases between them. The CDR3 covers 14 residues. The CDR3 protein is CSVSIGGMNTEAFF. CDR3 DNA: TGCAGCGTCTCTATTGGTGGTATGAACACTGAAGCTTTCTTT.

The chain carries TRBV15 and TRBJ1-2; TRBD1 matches at 8 bases. This CDR3 is built from 14 residues. J lost 8 bases, V lost 5 bases, and 10 bases had no gene match. Germline CDR1 LNHNV, CDR2 YYDKDF (reference sequence). CDR3 DNA sequence: TGTGCCACCAGCGCCAGGCAGACAGGGGAAGGCTACACCTTC. Its protein is CATSARQTGEGYTF.

This clone was recorded a few times. V usage is TRBV5-1 and J usage is TRBJ1-3; possibly TRBD1 for D (5 bases). The germline CDR1 and CDR2 sequences are SGHRS and YFSETQ. This CDR3 is 14 amino acids long. Trimming left V 4 bases short and J 0 bases short, with 8 bases between. In DNA, the CDR3 is TGCGCCAGCAGCGAGGGGTCCTCTGGAAACACCATATATTTT. Translating gives CASSEGSSGNTIYF.

The V call is TRBV10-3, the J call TRBJ2-7; TRBD1 aligns across 7 bases. V was pared by 8 bases and J by 2 bases, with 3 bases of the junction left unmatched. CDR1 and CDR2 from the germline V gene are ENHRY and SYGVKD. The CDR3 sequence is 12 residues long. CDR3 residues: CAIGDSPYEQYF. In DNA, the CDR3 is TGTGCCATCGGGGACAGCCCCTACGAGCAGTACTTC.

The chain joins TRBV5-1 to TRBJ2-7, with 8 bases matching TRBD1. CDR1 and CDR2 (germline): SGHRS, YFSETQ. The CDR3 totals 15 residues. Losses at the gene ends were 0 bases for V and 2 bases for J; bases not matched to a gene: 4. The CDR3, as DNA: TGCGCCAGCAGCTTGGGTCGGACAGGGACCTACGAGCAGTACTTC. Translating gives CASSLGRTGTYEQYF. Complete variable domain (other parts from reference TRBV5-1 and TRBJ2-7): KAGVTQTPRYLIKTRGQQVTLSCSPISGHRSVSWYQQTPGQGLQFLFEYFSETQRNKGNFPGRFSGRQFSNSRSEMNVSTLELGDSALYLCASSLGRTGTYEQYFGPGTRLTVT.

The chain employs TRBV10-3 and TRBJ2-7; no reliable D call. V dropped 0 bases and J dropped 3 bases, with 12 bases sitting between them. The CDR3 is 15 residues long. Germline V gives CDR1 ENHRY, CDR2 SYGVKD. The CDR3 is CAISESDFGSYEQYF. As DNA, the CDR3 is TGTGCCATCAGTGAGTCGGATTTTGGCAGCTACGAGCAGTACTTC.

The rearrangement links TRBV2 to TRBJ1-5; D is unresolved. V shed 1 base and J shed 2 bases, with 12 bases lying between them. The CDR3 sequence is 16 residues long. Germline loops: CDR1 SNHLY, CDR2 FYNNEI. The DNA for the CDR3 is TGTGCCAGCAGTGAAGGTTCAGGTTACGGCAATCAGCCCCAGCATTTT. This encodes CASSEGSGYGNQPQHF. Full variable domain (rest looked up from reference TRBV2 and TRBJ1-5): EPEVTQTPSHQVTQMGQEVILRCVPISNHLYFYWYRQILGQKVEFLVSFYNNEISEKSEIFDDQFSVERPDGSNFTLKIRSTKLEDSAMYFCASSEGSGYGNQPQHFGDGTRLSIL.

The chain has TRBV3-1 (or the pseudogene TRBV3-2) and TRBJ1-1; D is uncertain. Between the trimmed V and J ends, which lost 7 bases and 1 base, there was a span of 13 bases. This CDR3 is built from 14 residues. The germline V gene has CDR1 LGHDT and CDR2 YNNKEL (reference sequence). The CDR3 region is CASNPDGRNTEAFF. CDR3 coding DNA: TGTGCCAGCAACCCTGACGGAAGGAACACTGAAGCTTTCTTT.